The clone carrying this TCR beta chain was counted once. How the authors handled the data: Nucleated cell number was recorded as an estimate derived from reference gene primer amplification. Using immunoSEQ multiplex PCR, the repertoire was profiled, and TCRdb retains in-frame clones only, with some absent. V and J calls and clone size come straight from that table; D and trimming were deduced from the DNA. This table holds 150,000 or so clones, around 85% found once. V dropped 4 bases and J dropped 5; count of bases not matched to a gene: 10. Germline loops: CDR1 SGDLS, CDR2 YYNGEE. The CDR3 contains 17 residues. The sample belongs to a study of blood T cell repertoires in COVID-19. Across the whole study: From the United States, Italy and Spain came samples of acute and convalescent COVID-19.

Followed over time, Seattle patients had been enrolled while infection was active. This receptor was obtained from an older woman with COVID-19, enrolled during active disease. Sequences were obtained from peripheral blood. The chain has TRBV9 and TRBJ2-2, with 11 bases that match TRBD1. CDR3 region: CASSIRGQGAGTGELFF. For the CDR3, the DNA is TGTGCCAGCAGCATCCGCGGACAGGGGGCGGGGACCGGGGAGCTGTTTTTT.